One and the same sample provided the 26 T cell receptor beta chains below, sequenced in a study of T cell changes during pregnancy in multiple sclerosis. Generated by immunoSEQ multiplex PCR, the TCRdb table keeps only in-frame clones and is missing some. Counted here are approximately 82,000 clones, 75% to 95% occurring once; the ten biggest clones make up 0.45% to 0.55%. Source: CD4+ T cells from peripheral blood mononuclear cells, taken in the second trimester of pregnancy. Source of these receptors: a female donor with multiple sclerosis, enrolled in a pregnancy study.

V is TRBV10-3 and J is TRBJ2-1; D call uncertain. V gave up 2 bases and J gave up 8 bases, with 4 bases separating them. The CDR3 is 11 residues long. The germline V gene has CDR1 ENHRY and CDR2 SYGVKD. CDR3 nucleotides: TGTGCCATCAGTGAGGTAGATGAGCAGTTCTTC. This sequence encodes CAISEVDEQFF.

The chain is built from TRBV11-2 and TRBJ2-1, with D perhaps matching TRBD2 (5 bases). V lost 4 bases to trimming and J lost 4 bases, with 17 bases between them. Germline V gene lookup returns CDR1 SGHAT and CDR2 FQNNGV. The CDR3 has 16 amino acids. CDR3 protein: CASSSSASGGYNEQFF. The CDR3 DNA reads TGTGCCAGCAGCTCGTCAGCCAGCGGAGGTTACAATGAGCAGTTCTTC.

The chain has TRBV6-5 and TRBJ1-2; 7 positions agree with TRBD1. Germline V gene lookup returns CDR1 MNHEY and CDR2 SVGAGI. This CDR3 comprises 15 residues. Trimming removed 6 bases from V and 4 bases from J; junction bases left unmatched: 11. The CDR3 loop reads CASSSDRVEAYGYTF. The DNA for the CDR3 is TGTGCCAGCAGCTCAGACAGGGTAGAAGCCTATGGCTACACCTTC.

CDR3 in DNA: TGCGCCAGCAGCCTAGCGGGGGGCCCCAGCTCCTACAATGAGCAGTTCTTC. Protein sequence: CASSLAGGPSSYNEQFF. The chain employs TRBV4-3 and TRBJ2-1; TRBD2 aligns across 10 bases. The CDR3 has 17 residues. The germline V gene encodes CDR1 LGHNA and CDR2 YSLEER. The V segment lost 4 bases and the J segment 0 bases; nucleotides outside the gene matches: 6.

CDR3: CASSQGQAANYGYTF. CDR3 bases: TGCGCCAGCAGCCAAGGACAAGCAGCTAACTATGGCTACACCTTC. This chain joins TRBV4-1 and TRBJ1-2; D unclear. Germline V gives CDR1 MGHRA, CDR2 YSYEKL. This CDR3 has 15 residues. V was clipped by 1 base and J by 0 bases, with 9 bases between them.

This clone was detected only a few times. This chain joins TRBV10-2 and TRBJ2-7; D may be TRBD1 (6 bases). The germline V gene encodes CDR1 WSHSY and CDR2 SAAADI. The CDR3 contains 13 residues. Trimming removed 6 bases from V and 1 base from J, with 10 bases in between. The CDR3 DNA reads as TGCGCCAGCAGCCGGACAGTTTCCTACGAGCAGTACTTC. Translation: CASSRTVSYEQYF.

This chain connects TRBV11-3 to TRBJ2-7; TRBD1 matches at 8 bases. Germline-derived CDR1 and CDR2 are SGHNT and YENEEA. Germline trimming cut 5 bases from V and 3 bases from J; bases unmatched to any gene: 9. The CDR3 totals 15 residues. The CDR3 region has the DNA TGTGCCAGCAGCCAGACCGACAGGGGAAGCTACGAGCAGTACTTC. This translates into CASSQTDRGSYEQYF. The full variable domain, its missing parts supplied by reference TRBV11-3 and TRBJ2-7, is EAGVVQSPRYKIIEKKQPVAFWCNPISGHNTLYWYLQNLGQGPELLIRYENEEAVDDSQLPKDRFSAERLKGVDSTLKIQPAELGDSAVYLCASSQTDRGSYEQYFGPGTRLTVT.

The V call is TRBV29-1, the J call TRBJ2-5, with 12 bases identical to TRBD2. The junction had 2 bases not matched to a gene; V was cut back by 4 bases and J by 2 bases. This CDR3 has 14 residues. Germline V CDR1 and CDR2: SQVTM, ANQGSEA. The CDR3 region has the DNA TGCAGCGTTGGACTAGCGGGGGTTCAAGAGACCCAGTACTTC. This sequence encodes CSVGLAGVQETQYF.

This clone has just one count. This sequence joins TRBV9 and TRBJ2-2; 9 bases fit TRBD2. The CDR3 covers 14 residues. The germline V gene encodes CDR1 SGDLS and CDR2 YYNGEE. V shed 6 bases and J 1 base; nucleotides not matched to a gene: 1. CDR3 nucleotides: TGTGCCAGCAAGACTAGCGGGAACACCGGGGAGCTGTTTTTT. Protein: CASKTSGNTGELFF.

The gene calls are TRBV6-1 and TRBJ2-2, with 7 bases aligning to TRBD1. The ends lost 9 bases at V and 2 bases at J; junction bases unmatched: 6. The CDR3 totals 14 residues. The germline V gene encodes CDR1 MNHNS and CDR2 SASEGT. CDR3 in amino acids: CASGTDSNTGELFF. The CDR3 DNA is TGTGCCAGTGGGACAGACTCAAACACCGGGGAGCTGTTTTTT.

This chain links TRBV18 with TRBJ1-1, with 8 bases fitting TRBD1. V shed 3 bases and J 5 bases; nucleotides not matched to a gene: 8. CDR1 KGHSH and CDR2 LQKENI come from the germline V gene. The CDR3 is 15 residues long. Here the CDR3 reads CASSPLTGEGTEAFF. CDR3 sequence (DNA): TGTGCCAGCTCACCGTTGACAGGGGAGGGTACTGAAGCTTTCTTT.

The genes are TRBV19 and TRBJ2-5, with D possibly being TRBD2 (7 bases). Trimming left V 3 bases short and J 1 base short, with 18 bases between. The CDR3 spans 17 residues. CDR1 and CDR2 from the germline V gene are LNHDA and SQIVND (reference sequence). In DNA, the CDR3 is TGTGCCAGTAGTATGGGCCCCCGGGGGGCGGTCCAAGAGACCCAGTACTTC. As protein: CASSMGPRGAVQETQYF.

The V gene is TRBV9, the J gene TRBJ1-2; 7 nucleotides agree with TRBD1. After removal of 3 bases from V and 4 bases from J, the junction contained 18 bases not matched to a gene. This CDR3 spans 18 amino acids. Germline lookup yields CDR1 SGDLS and CDR2 YYNGEE. The CDR3: CASSASGTAMPGAYGYTF. DNA of the CDR3: TGTGCCAGCAGCGCGAGTGGGACAGCTATGCCCGGGGCCTATGGCTACACCTTC.

The rearrangement uses TRBV27 and TRBJ2-3, with TRBD2 matching over 11 bases. J was trimmed by 0 bases and V by 6 bases; bases with no gene match: 8. In germline, CDR1 is MNHEY, CDR2 SMNVEV (reference sequence). The CDR3 is 17 residues long. CDR3 sequence: CASSPRLAGSSTDTQYF. Written as DNA, the CDR3 is TGTGCCAGCAGCCCACGACTAGCGGGGAGTAGCACAGATACGCAGTATTTT.

The rearrangement links TRBV7-2 to TRBJ2-7; 7 bases match TRBD2. The CDR3 extends over 16 amino acids. V was pared by 5 bases and J by 1 base, with 11 bases of the junction left unmatched. CDR1 and CDR2 (germline): SGHTA, FQGNSA. In nucleotides, the CDR3 is TGTGCCAGCAGCCTACACGGGGGGTATAGTTCCTACGAGCAGTACTTC. Amino acid sequence: CASSLHGGYSSYEQYF.

This clone has only one observation. The V gene is TRBV7-8, the J gene TRBJ2-3, with unresolved D. V was pared by 6 bases and J by 0 bases, with 13 bases between. CDR3 length: 15 residues. Germline V gene data show CDR1 as SGHVS and CDR2 as FQNEAQ. CDR3: CASRSRLYSTDTQYF. CDR3 coding DNA: TGTGCCAGCAGGTCCCGACTGTATAGCACAGATACGCAGTATTTT.

The chain recombines TRBV7-9 with TRBJ2-4, with 10 bases aligning to TRBD1. The length of the CDR3 is 18 residues. Germline V gene lookup returns CDR1 SEHNR and CDR2 FQNEAQ (reference sequence). The ends lost 5 bases at V and 2 bases at J; junction bases unmatched: 12. The CDR3 nucleotides are TGTGCCAGCAGCCCCGACAGGGGGCGCATGGCAACCAAAAACATTCAGTACTTC. As protein: CASSPDRGRMATKNIQYF.

The chain is built from TRBV27 and TRBJ2-1; TRBD1 might be the D (5 bases). CDR3 length equals 15 residues. CDR1 is MNHEY and CDR2 is SMNVEV in the germline V gene (reference sequence). V lost 6 bases and J 0 bases, leaving 12 bases between the germline ends. The CDR3 bases are TGTGCCAGCAGCCCTCAGGGAAGCTCCTACAATGAGCAGTTCTTC. It translates to CASSPQGSSYNEQFF.

V usage is TRBV2 and J usage is TRBJ1-5, with 8 bases fitting TRBD1. The CDR3 covers 15 residues. CDR1 and CDR2 (germline): SNHLY, FYNNEI. With V trimmed by 2 bases and J by 2 bases, 2 bases remained unmatched. The CDR3 loop is CASSEQGARNQPQHF. The CDR3 region has the DNA TGTGCCAGCAGTGAACAGGGGGCCCGCAATCAGCCCCAGCATTTT.

The chain employs TRBV29-1 and TRBJ1-4, with D perhaps TRBD1 (6 bases). V lost 7 bases and J lost 4, with 16 bases in between. Germline V gene sequence: CDR1 SQVTM, CDR2 ANQGSEA. The CDR3 extends over 14 amino acids. The CDR3 loop reads CSAAGGQLNEKLFF. CDR3 in DNA: TGCAGCGCTGCGGGGGGCCAGCTTAATGAAAAACTGTTTTTT.

This sequence joins TRBV9 and TRBJ1-3; D is unclear. This CDR3 spans 13 amino acids. Trimming took off 0 bases at V and 8 bases at J, with 9 bases between the two ends. Germline CDR1 and CDR2: SGDLS and YYNGEE. DNA of the CDR3: TGTGCCAGCAGCGTAGATAGGAGAGACACCATATATTTT. Protein sequence: CASSVDRRDTIYF.

This chain uses TRBV4-3 with TRBJ1-2, with a weak D call TRBD1 (5 bases). The CDR3 is 14 residues long. Germline lookup yields CDR1 LGHNA and CDR2 YSLEER. The V and J ends lost 0 bases and 3 bases respectively, with 8 bases between them. CDR3 nucleotide sequence: TGCGCCAGCAGCCAAGAGACAGTCGACTATGGCTACACCTTC. Its protein is CASSQETVDYGYTF.

This rearrangement joins TRBV7-3 to TRBJ2-1; 9 bases agree with TRBD2. Germline CDR1 is SGHTA and CDR2 is FQGTGA. Trimming at V came to 6 bases and at J to 7 bases, leaving 10 bases not matched to a gene. The CDR3 length is 15 residues. The CDR3 sequence is CASSVAGAGLNEQFF. CDR3 sequence (DNA): TGTGCCAGCAGTGTAGCGGGAGCAGGTCTAAATGAGCAGTTCTTC. Full variable domain (missing parts from reference TRBV7-3 and TRBJ2-1): GAGVSQTPSNKVTEKGKYVELRCDPISGHTALYWYRQSLGQGPEFLIYFQGTGAADDSGLPNDRFFAVRPEGSVSTLKIQRTERGDSAVYLCASSVAGAGLNEQFFGPGTRLTVL.

This chain joins TRBV6-5 and TRBJ2-3; 9 positions agree with TRBD1. The CDR3 has 15 residues. CDR1 and CDR2 (germline): MNHEY, SVGAGI. With V trimmed by 3 bases and J by 2 bases, 3 bases remained unmatched. The CDR3 DNA reads TGTGCCAGCAGTTATGGGACAGGGTCCACAGATACGCAGTATTTT. Translating it yields CASSYGTGSTDTQYF.

The rearrangement uses TRBV30 and TRBJ2-6; D not resolved. The CDR3 totals 13 residues. V was cut by 3 bases and J by 1 base, with 4 bases left in between. Germline V lookup: CDR1 GTSNPN, CDR2 SVGIG (reference sequence). Here the CDR3 reads CAWSVSGANVLTF. The CDR3 nucleotides read TGTGCCTGGAGCGTTTCTGGGGCCAACGTCCTGACTTTC.

The rearrangement joins TRBV5-1 to TRBJ2-7; the D gene is possibly TRBD1 (6 bases). V was clipped by 5 bases and J by 0 bases, with 12 bases between them. This CDR3 comprises 14 residues. Germline V gene lookup returns CDR1 SGHRS and CDR2 YFSETQ. CDR3 residues: CASSRGQSSYEQYF. The CDR3 DNA reads TGCGCCAGCAGTCGAGGACAGAGCTCCTACGAGCAGTACTTC. The variable domain in full, completed from reference TRBV5-1 and TRBJ2-7, reads KAGVTQTPRYLIKTRGQQVTLSCSPISGHRSVSWYQQTPGQGLQFLFEYFSETQRNKGNFPGRFSGRQFSNSRSEMNVSTLELGDSALYLCASSRGQSSYEQYFGPGTRLTVT.